Following are 15 T cell receptor beta chains from one sample sequenced in a study of a mutant IDH1 vaccine in newly diagnosed glioma. The protocol was immunoSEQ multiplex PCR, while the TCRdb copy is restricted to in-frame clones and leaves out a portion. This table has some 68,000 clones, about four fifths appearing once. The time point was: baseline, week 1 (first vaccination visit). Treatment defined: pre-vaccination baseline after standard-of-care therapy. The sequenced sample was PBMCs, obtained from a glioma patient treated with radiotherapy, temozolomide or both. The source is a man over 45 with glioma.

CDR3 DNA sequence: TGCAGCGTTGGCGCCCATAGCAATCAGCCCCAGCATTTT. This translates into CSVGAHSNQPQHF. The V gene is TRBV29-1, the J gene TRBJ1-5; unclear D gene. This CDR3 is 13 amino acids long. The germline gives CDR1 SQVTM, CDR2 ANQGSEA. With 4 bases removed from V and 0 bases from J, the gap between germline ends came to 7 bases. The complete variable domain, with remaining parts taken from reference TRBV29-1 and TRBJ1-5, reads SAVISQKPSRDICQRGTSLTIQCQVDSQVTMMFWYRQQPGQSLTLIATANQGSEATYESGFVIDKFPISRPNLTFSTLTVSNMSPEDSSIYLCSVGAHSNQPQHFGDGTRLSIL.

This chain links TRBV7-9 with TRBJ2-7, with D possibly matching TRBD1 (6 bases). CDR3 size: 15 residues. Trimming removed 5 bases from V and 6 bases from J, with 20 bases in between. Per the germline V gene, CDR1 is SEHNR and CDR2 is FQNEAQ (reference sequence). CDR3 sequence (DNA): TGTGCCAGCAGCCCGATATCGGGGCAGGGGCCCGAGCAGTACTTC. As protein: CASSPISGQGPEQYF.

This chain's CDR3 is CASSLGRERLNQPQHF. In DNA, the CDR3 is TGTGCCAGCAGCTTGGGCAGGGAGCGGTTGAATCAGCCCCAGCATTTT. The chain recombines TRBV7-8 with TRBJ1-5; weak D call: TRBD1 (5 bases). CDR1 is SGHVS and CDR2 is FQNEAQ in the germline V gene. Trimming stripped 3 bases from V and 4 bases from J, with 16 bases between. The CDR3 contains 16 residues.

This chain uses TRBV18 with TRBJ1-1; D not resolved. Germline CDR1 reads KGHSH; CDR2 reads LQKENI. This CDR3 is built from 14 residues. Trimming took 2 bases from V and 0 from J, leaving 7 bases between them. In DNA form, the CDR3 reads TGTGCCAGCTCACCAATCGAACTGAACACTGAAGCTTTCTTT. It encodes CASSPIELNTEAFF.

The CDR3 DNA is TGCAGCGGGGGACTAGCGGGGTCCTACGAGCAGTACTTC. Translated, it gives CSGGLAGSYEQYF. V gene TRBV29-1 combines with J gene TRBJ2-7, with 13 bases that match TRBD2. CDR3 length: 13 residues. From germline, CDR1 is SQVTM and CDR2 ANQGSEA. V lost 7 bases, J lost 1 base, and 1 base stayed unmatched.

Turning to this clone: Different DNA sequences within this sample yield the same CDR3. This sequence joins TRBV19 and TRBJ2-7; D might be TRBD2 (6 bases). There are 13 residues in the CDR3. Germline V gene data show CDR1 as LNHDA and CDR2 as SQIVND (reference sequence). V was cut by 4 bases and J by 1 base, with 8 bases left in between. The CDR3 region is CASSTGRSYEQYF. The DNA of the CDR3 is TGTGCCAGTAGTACAGGGAGGTCCTACGAGCAGTACTTC.

The CDR3 protein is CASSIEGREKLFF. The CDR3 DNA reads as TGTGCCAGTAGTATAGAAGGCCGGGAAAAACTGTTTTTT. The chain is built from TRBV19 and TRBJ1-4; D is unresolved. V was trimmed by 0 bases and J by 8 bases, leaving 7 bases between them. Germline V gene data show CDR1 as LNHDA and CDR2 as SQIVND (reference sequence). This CDR3 has 13 amino acids.

This clone came up once. V and J are TRBV2 and TRBJ1-1; 7 bases fit TRBD1. Trimming cost V 3 bases and J 5 bases; bases outside gene matches: 6. The CDR3 contains 14 residues. Germline CDR1 and CDR2: SNHLY and FYNNEI. Here the CDR3 DNA reads TGTGCCAGCAGTGATAGGGGGCTGGGGACTGAAGCTTTCTTT. It specifies CASSDRGLGTEAFF.

The V call is TRBV30, the J call TRBJ1-5; D is unclear. Germline V CDR1 and CDR2: GTSNPN, SVGIG (reference sequence). The CDR3 is 13 residues long. Trimming left V 5 bases short and J 2 bases short, with 10 bases between. The CDR3 region has the DNA TGTGCCTGGTCTACTGGGGGCAATCAGCCCCAGCATTTT. Translated, it gives CAWSTGGNQPQHF.

The chain combines TRBV19 with TRBJ1-1; tentative D call: TRBD1 (5 bases). From germline, CDR1 is LNHDA and CDR2 SQIVND (reference sequence). The CDR3 is made up of 13 amino acids. The germline V and J ends were trimmed by 8 bases and 10 bases, with 20 bases remaining between them. The DNA of the CDR3 is TGTGCCAGTGGGACGACCGATCTAGGGGCAGCTTTCTTT. Encoded protein: CASGTTDLGAAFF.

The chain has TRBV28 and TRBJ1-3; no clear D. CDR1 is MDHEN and CDR2 is SYDVKM in the germline V gene. With 4 bases removed from V and 5 bases from J, the gap between germline ends came to 9 bases. The CDR3 runs to 13 residues. The CDR3 DNA is TGTGCCAGCAGTTCCCTCCACAGAAACACCATATATTTT. Its protein is CASSSLHRNTIYF.

The V gene is TRBV5-1, the J gene TRBJ1-1; D not certain. This CDR3 contains 13 residues. Germline V gives CDR1 SGHRS, CDR2 YFSETQ. Trimming stripped 4 bases from V and 7 bases from J, with 14 bases between. The chain's CDR3 is CASSSRPEIEAFF. CDR3 nucleotides: TGCGCCAGCAGCAGCCGCCCGGAAATTGAAGCTTTCTTT.

The chain recombines TRBV21-1 with TRBJ2-5. TRBV21-1 is listed as a pseudogene. The CDR3 runs 10 residues. DNA of the CDR3: TGTGCCAGCAGCAAAGCTCACGAGTACTTC. Translating gives CASSKAHEYF.

The chain couples TRBV5-4 to TRBJ1-1; 7 positions match TRBD1. Germline loops: CDR1 SGHNT, CDR2 YYREEE (reference sequence). J gave up 1 base and V 3 bases, and 6 bases lay outside the gene matches. This CDR3 region has 15 residues. CDR3 sequence: CASSSITGENTEAFF. CDR3 nucleotides: TGTGCCAGCAGCTCGATTACAGGGGAGAACACTGAAGCTTTCTTT.

This chain joins TRBV7-2 and TRBJ2-7, with D unclear. V was cut by 6 bases and J by 0 bases, with 3 bases left in between. The CDR3 runs 11 residues. Per the germline V gene, CDR1 is SGHTA and CDR2 is FQGNSA. Here the CDR3 DNA reads TGTGCCAGCAGGAGCTCCTACGAGCAGTACTTC. Residues: CASRSSYEQYF. The full variable domain, with the rest looked up from reference TRBV7-2 and TRBJ2-7, is GAGVSQSPSNKVTEKGKDVELRCDPISGHTALYWYRQSLGQGLEFLIYFQGNSAPDKSGLPSDRFSAERTGGSVSTLTIQRTQQEDSAVYLCASRSSYEQYFGPGTRLTVT.